The present T cell receptor (beta chain) was sequenced within a study of shared clonotypes between healthy human individuals. Original processing methods: Junction-only immunoSEQ data arrived without quality scores, meaning filtering differed. The protocol was immunoSEQ multiplex PCR, while the TCRdb copy is restricted to in-frame clones and leaves out a portion. V and J calls and clone size are given by that table; D and trimming were obtained from the DNA. The sample records 500,000 to 650,000 clones, around 81% being singletons. Germline trimming cut 2 bases from V and 8 bases from J; bases unmatched to any gene: 6. Germline V lookup: CDR1 MGHDK, CDR2 SYGVNS. CDR3 length: 15 residues. This clone was detected only once. Healthy and HIV-negative, the adult donors had no recent acute infections or vaccinations. Adult Caucasians living in Nashville, Tennessee made up all of the donors.

The chain links TRBV25-1 to TRBJ1-6; 7 nucleotides agree with TRBD1. This TCR came from a woman in her thirties or forties in good health. Some clones in this sample may be carry-over from other donors' samples. Sequencing was carried out using PBMCs. Written as DNA, the CDR3 is TGTGCCAGCAGTGAAGTCGACAGGGACCATTCACCCCTCCACTTT. This translates into CASSEVDRDHSPLHF.